This TCR beta chain stems from a study of neoadjuvant anti-PD-1 for oral cavity cancer. As for the study in general: Non-progressing patients received a fourth nivolumab dose near day 43, then surgery on days 50-56. General study findings and limits: Only three patients per response group were TCR-analyzed; validation needed.

Using immunoSEQ multiplex PCR, the repertoire was profiled, and TCRdb retains in-frame clones only, with some absent. The data contain about 81,000 clones, more than 80% of them seen just once; the ten biggest clones take up approximately 3.4%. For this clone: Its specificity is not known.

Patients had newly diagnosed, untreated stage II-IVA oral cavity squamous cell carcinoma. The length of the CDR3 is 12 residues. Trimming took 7 bases from V and 6 from J, leaving 13 bases between them. Germline values: CDR1 LNHDA, CDR2 SQIVND (reference sequence). The sample in question was PBMCs, obtained before nivolumab (anti-PD-1) treatment. This chain links TRBV19 with TRBJ2-7; D gene uncertain. The clonotype comes from a person aged 35-79 years with oral cavity squamous cell carcinoma. CDR3 sequence reads: CASTDRVGEQYF. CDR3 DNA: TGTGCCAGTACCGATCGGGTTGGCGAGCAGTACTTC. The full variable domain, rest sourced from reference TRBV19 and TRBJ2-7, is DGGITQSPKYLFRKEGQNVTLSCEQNLNHDAMYWYRQDPGQGLRLIYYSQIVNDFQKGDIAEGYSVSREKKESFPLTVTSAQKNPTAFYLCASTDRVGEQYFGPGTRLTVT.